Shown below are 19 T cell receptor beta chains from a single sample sequenced in a study of T cell changes during pregnancy in multiple sclerosis. Generated by immunoSEQ multiplex PCR, the TCRdb table keeps only in-frame clones and is missing some. The sample yields under 75,000 clones, 92% seen once. Sequenced material: CD4+ T cells from peripheral blood mononuclear cells, taken after pregnancy. The receptor source for this set is a female donor with multiple sclerosis, enrolled in a pregnancy study.

The chain couples TRBV6-5 to TRBJ1-1; no definite D call. Trimming shortened V by 6 bases and J by 2 bases, and 13 bases separated the two germline ends. The length of the CDR3 is 14 residues. Per germline, CDR1 MNHEY and CDR2 SVGAGI. CDR3 loop: CASRRLDYNTEAFF. CDR3 in DNA: TGTGCCAGCAGGCGACTCGACTACAACACTGAAGCTTTCTTT.

The J gene is TRBJ1-1, the V gene TRBV16; D remains ambiguous. The germline gives CDR1 KGHSY, CDR2 FQNENV. The V gene lost 4 bases and the J gene lost 4 bases, with 16 bases spanning the gap. The CDR3 runs 15 residues. CDR3 protein: CASSPSSGLGTEAFF. The CDR3 DNA is TGTGCCAGCAGCCCCTCCTCGGGATTGGGCACTGAAGCTTTCTTT.

The gene calls are TRBV27 and TRBJ1-1; the D gene is possibly TRBD1 (5 bases). From germline, CDR1 is MNHEY and CDR2 SMNVEV (reference sequence). The length of the CDR3 is 15 residues. V was cut by 5 bases and J by 5 bases, with 18 bases left in between. The CDR3 spells CASSASRGGGTEAFF. The CDR3 bases are TGTGCCAGCAGTGCCAGCCGGGGCGGGGGGACTGAAGCTTTCTTT.

The chain uses TRBV5-1 and TRBJ2-3, with 7 bases fitting TRBD2. The CDR3 has 14 residues. V was pared by 4 bases and J by 3 bases, with 5 bases of the junction left unmatched. Germline assignment: CDR1 SGHRS and CDR2 YFSETQ. CDR3 amino acids: CASSRERDTDTQYF. The CDR3 region has the DNA TGCGCCAGCAGCAGGGAGCGGGATACAGATACGCAGTATTTT.

The rearrangement links TRBV9 to TRBJ2-1; TRBD1 aligns across 8 bases. The CDR3 is 14 residues long. CDR1 SGDLS and CDR2 YYNGEE come from the germline V gene. V lost 4 bases, J lost 7 bases, and 7 bases stayed unmatched. The CDR3 DNA sequence: TGTGCCAGCAGCCAACAGGGGGATTGGAATGAGCAGTTCTTC. Translation: CASSQQGDWNEQFF.

The V gene is TRBV5-5, the J gene TRBJ1-2; no firm D call. The V and J ends lost 4 bases and 0 bases respectively, with 4 bases between them. In germline, CDR1 is SGHKS, CDR2 YYEKEE (reference sequence). There are 12 residues in the CDR3. The CDR3 DNA reads TGTGCCAGCAGCCAGGCTAACTATGGCTACACCTTC. It codes for CASSQANYGYTF.

The gene calls are TRBV11-2 and TRBJ2-1; D gene ambiguous. Germline CDR1 is SGHAT and CDR2 is FQNNGV. The V and J ends lost 6 bases and 3 bases respectively, with 9 bases between them. The CDR3 sequence is 13 residues long. CDR3 in amino acids: CASSSRVYNEQFF. In DNA form, the CDR3 reads TGTGCCAGCAGTTCAAGAGTCTACAATGAGCAGTTCTTC.

The chain uses TRBV27 and TRBJ1-6; D unresolved. V was clipped by 3 bases and J by 7 bases, with 7 bases between them. The CDR3 extends over 13 amino acids. CDR1 is MNHEY and CDR2 is SMNVEV in the germline V gene (reference sequence). DNA for the CDR3: TGTGCCAGCAGTTTGGTCCTAAATTCACCCCTCCACTTT. Amino acid sequence: CASSLVLNSPLHF.

The chain joins TRBV28 to TRBJ2-7; a possible D gene is TRBD2 (5 bases). The CDR3 loop spans 15 amino acids. V dropped 3 bases and J dropped 0 bases, with 12 bases sitting between them. CDR1 and CDR2 (germline): MDHEN, SYDVKM. The CDR3, as DNA: TGTGCCAGCAGTTTTTCGGTTGGGAGCTCCTACGAGCAGTACTTC. As protein: CASSFSVGSSYEQYF.

This chain joins TRBV5-6 and TRBJ2-5; 7 bases are shared with TRBD2. The CDR3 is made up of 15 amino acids. J gave up 4 bases and V 6 bases, and 12 bases lay outside the gene matches. Germline V gene sequence: CDR1 SGHDT, CDR2 YYEEEE. CDR3 region: CASTWEGVSGETQYF. CDR3 bases: TGTGCCAGCACCTGGGAGGGCGTTTCCGGAGAGACCCAGTACTTC.

The V and J genes are TRBV5-8 and TRBJ2-7; tentatively, D is TRBD1 (6 bases). The CDR3 is 13 amino acids. The germline V and J ends were trimmed by 4 bases and 3 bases, with 11 bases remaining between them. Germline V gene sequence: CDR1 SGHTS, CDR2 YDEGEE. CDR3 nucleotide sequence: TGTGCCAGCAGCCCGGACAGCTACTACGAGCAGTACTTC. It translates to CASSPDSYYEQYF. The entire variable domain, with the rest obtained from reference TRBV5-8 and TRBJ2-7, is as follows: EAGVTQSPTHLIKTRGQQATLRCSPISGHTSVYWYQQALGLGLQFLLWYDEGEERNRGNFPPRFSGRQFPNYSSELNVNALELEDSALYLCASSPDSYYEQYFGPGTRLTVT.

This chain joins TRBV12-2 and TRBJ2-6; the table's D call of TRBD1 was not tested on the DNA. TRBV12-2 is tagged as a pseudogene. The CDR3 loop spans 17 amino acids. CDR3 in amino acids: CASRSGRTQSRANVLTF. CDR3 coding DNA: TGTGCAAGTCGCTCAGGCCGCACACAAAGTCGGGCCAACGTCCTGACTTTC.

This chain links TRBV5-1 with TRBJ1-4; TRBD1 agrees at 7 bases. The V gene end was trimmed by 4 bases and the J gene end by 0 bases; junction bases not matched to a gene: 3. Germline assignment: CDR1 SGHRS and CDR2 YFSETQ. The CDR3 has 15 residues. The CDR3 sequence is CASSTQGATNEKLFF. The CDR3 nucleotides read TGCGCCAGCAGCACCCAGGGGGCAACTAATGAAAAACTGTTTTTT.

This chain links TRBV10-3 with TRBJ1-1; 8 bases fit TRBD1. The CDR3 has 13 residues. V trimming: 2 bases; J trimming: 12 bases; junction bases outside the gene matches: 8. Germline-derived CDR1 and CDR2 are ENHRY and SYGVKD. CDR3 nucleotide sequence: TGTGCCATCAGTGAGAGGGCGGGGACAGGAACTTTCTTT. Its protein product is CAISERAGTGTFF.

The rearrangement links TRBV6-1 to TRBJ1-5; the D is unclear. Germline values: CDR1 MNHNS, CDR2 SASEGT. The CDR3 spans 15 residues. Trimming took 5 bases from V and 2 from J, leaving 13 bases between them. CDR3 region: CASSFPGRGNQPQHF. The CDR3, as DNA: TGTGCCAGCAGTTTTCCGGGGAGAGGCAATCAGCCCCAGCATTTT.

This rearrangement joins TRBV5-1 to TRBJ2-1, with D perhaps matching TRBD2 (6 bases). Germline CDR1 and CDR2: SGHRS and YFSETQ. This CDR3 region has 12 residues. Trimming took 6 bases from V and 7 from J, leaving 11 bases between them. The CDR3 DNA reads as TGCGCCAGCAACGAGGGGAGGAATGAGCAGTTCTTC. Amino acids: CASNEGRNEQFF.

This chain links TRBV7-3 with TRBJ1-1; D is possibly TRBD1 (6 bases). The CDR3 has 15 residues. Germline values: CDR1 SGHTA, CDR2 FQGTGA. Trimming removed 5 bases from V and 0 bases from J, with 13 bases in between. CDR3 DNA: TGTGCCAGCAGCCCACAGGGAGAAGTGAACACTGAAGCTTTCTTT. As protein: CASSPQGEVNTEAFF.

The chain employs TRBV19 and TRBJ2-2, with D possibly matching TRBD1 (6 bases). Trimming cost V 1 base and J 0 bases, with 24 bases left between them. Germline CDR1 LNHDA, CDR2 SQIVND (reference sequence). This CDR3 has 21 residues. CDR3 in DNA: TGTGCCAGTAGTATAGCTTGGGGTCATTGGGGGCGTGCTACGAACACCGGGGAGCTGTTTTTT. The encoded protein is CASSIAWGHWGRATNTGELFF.

This chain links TRBV27 with TRBJ2-7, with D perhaps TRBD1 (6 bases). CDR3 length: 15 residues. CDR1 and CDR2 (germline): MNHEY, SMNVEV (reference sequence). V was shortened by 6 bases and J by 4 bases, with 19 bases between the two germline ends. The CDR3 DNA follows: TGTGCCAGCAGAAGAGCGTCAAACAGGGATTACGAGCAGTACTTC. Residues: CASRRASNRDYEQYF.